The T cell receptor beta chain under discussion was sequenced for a study of shared clonotypes between healthy human individuals. Study observations and caveats: Among the subsets, naive ones generally showed larger estimated richness than memory ones. It was only blood that was sampled, and tissue repertoires likely differ.

CDR3 length: 15 amino acids. Germline V gives CDR1 KGHSH, CDR2 LQKENI. Between the trimmed V and J ends, which lost 3 bases and 0 bases, there was a span of 11 bases. Note on this clone: Its specificity is not known.

Profiling relied on immunoSEQ multiplex PCR, and the TCRdb table lists in-frame clones only, not all of them. Of about 1.1 million clones in the sample, 75% to 85% were seen once. Nashville, Tennessee was home to all donors, each a Caucasian adult. Sequencing was done on a sample of memory CD4+ T cells from PBMCs. This sample's subset: CD45RA-negative fraction. The V and J genes are TRBV18 and TRBJ1-1; the D is unclear. The receptor was isolated from a young man in good health. Some clones in this sample may be carry-over from other donors' samples. The CDR3 DNA follows: TGTGCCAGCTCACCCAAGGAGGGTATGAACACTGAAGCTTTCTTT. It codes for CASSPKEGMNTEAFF.